Sequencing of this T cell receptor beta chain was carried out in a study of neoadjuvant nivolumab and ipilimumab in lung cancer (TCRdb year 2020). As for the study more broadly: In the NEOSTAR trial, nivolumab was administered intravenously at 3 mg/kg on days 1, 15 and 29, and the combination arm also received ipilimumab 1 mg/kg on day 1 only. For each study arm, the primary endpoint of the trial was the rate of major pathologic response (MPR) in the intention-to-treat population. A total of around 46 patients with operable NSCLC were treated in the trial, with about 23 randomized to nivolumab monotherapy and roughly 20 randomized to nivolumab plus ipilimumab. The study compared TCR repertoires in pretherapy (baseline) peripheral blood with TCR repertoires in tumors resected at surgery after neoadjuvant immune checkpoint blockade. Seven patients had matched pretherapy and resected tumor pairs analyzed, with four treated with nivolumab and three with nivolumab plus ipilimumab.

Summary of the overall study and its limitations: From pretherapy to surgery, tumor T-cell richness and clonality went up in three of three dual-therapy tumors, versus only two of four nivolumab-treated tumors. TCR richness and clonality were greater in resected tumors than in tumor-adjacent uninvolved lung, and increases were seen in more dual-therapy-treated tumors. A small number of samples was subjected to TCR sequencing. No significant correlation was found between TCR clonality and pathologic tumor regression, and only one major-pathologic-response sample was available for the clonality analysis. A positive correlation was observed between pretherapy blood TCR richness and richness in tumors resected after neoadjuvant therapy (Spearman R ≈ 0.82).

For this clone: No antigen is known for it. No base qualities exist here, and no much larger clone lies one base off it.

The time point tag for this specimen amounts to: at surgical resection after neoadjuvant nivolumab +/- ipilimumab. The samples were obtained from NEOSTAR, a phase 2 randomized trial that tested neoadjuvant nivolumab or nivolumab plus ipilimumab, followed by surgery, in operable NSCLC. The CDR3 goes from the cysteine to the phenylalanine over 11 residues. The sequence is cut down to CDR3 DNA, 33 bases in frame from base 1. From a lookup of the germline V gene, CDR1 and CDR2 are MNHNS and SASEGT. V lost 4 bases and J lost 8 bases; the stretch between them is 8 bases long. Libraries came from the immunoSEQ multiplex PCR assay. In the authors' own workflow: Repertoires were summarized in terms of richness and clonality, and significantly expanded and contracted clones between pre- and post-therapy samples were identified. TCRdb obtained this table from immuneACCESS and retained in-frame rearrangements with V and J assigned. These tables miss some clones; where compared with another copy, unresolved V genes account for less than half of the shortfall, and the remainder is unexplained. V and J calls and clone size are as listed in that table; D and trimming were resolved from the DNA. Present in this sample are some 13,000 clones, under 70% of which were seen just once. Jointly, the top ten make up 20% to 25% of the sample.

The receptor was derived from an adult with non-small cell lung cancer. Sequenced material: peripheral blood, taken after neoadjuvant nivolumab, alone or with ipilimumab, at or shortly before surgery. The chain links TRBV6-1 with TRBJ1-1; 5 matching bases give a weak D call of TRBD1. The DNA reads TGTGCCAGCAGTGTTTACAGGGAAGCTTTCTTT. The resulting protein is CASSVYREAFF.